This T cell receptor (beta chain) was recovered during a study of Ad26.COV2.S vaccination and SARS-CoV-2 variants. Study results and caveats: Responses of spike-specific T cells (both CD8+ and CD4+) reportedly showed substantial breadth after vaccination.

CDR3 length: 15 amino acids. In regard to this clone: The antigen remains undetermined.

Profiling relied on immunoSEQ multiplex PCR, and the TCRdb table lists in-frame clones only, not all of them. The data contain 400,000 to 450,000 clones, 90% of them seen just once; the ten biggest clones take up 10% to 15%. Treatment defined: some 20 received Ad26.COV2.S at low or high dose, single or two shots; 5 received placebo; per-sample allocation not given. Collection of samples fell on day 63 after the first vaccine or placebo injection. The source of this sequence is a person aged 18-65 years who received the Ad26.COV2.S COVID-19 vaccine or a placebo. The V call is TRBV21-1, the J call TRBJ1-5. TRBV21-1 is described as a pseudogene. Sample: peripheral blood, taken in a trial of Ad26.COV2.S vaccine versus placebo. The CDR3 here is CASRGRDLSNQPQHF. The CDR3 coding sequence is TGTGCCAGCAGAGGACGGGACCTTAGCAATCAGCCCCAGCATTTT.